A selection of T cell receptor beta chains follows, all from one sample in a study of chronic HIV infection and antiretroviral therapy. TCRdb recomputed calls from the 5' RACE reads with MiXCR, one row per CDR3 protein. In the table there are 40,000 or so distinct CDR3 sequences, 8.2% of which are singletons. The sample taken for sequencing was peripheral blood. Receptors originate from an adult who had HIV and had not received antiretroviral therapy, or was an uninfected healthy control (not recorded which). CDR3s include the opening cysteine and the closing phenylalanine or tryptophan. Each record gives: V gene, J gene, CDR3 protein.

TRBV20-1	TRBJ2-7	CSARDTGEQYF
TRBV20-1	TRBJ2-1	CSARTGSRSSYNEQFF
TRBV7-3	TRBJ1-1	CASSSAPGLNTEAFF
TRBV29-1	TRBJ2-3	CSVDSGRQYTQYF
TRBV10-1	TRBJ2-3	CASSSGGSTDTQYF
TRBV29-1	TRBJ2-1	CSIPGLGFWQFF
TRBV28	TRBJ1-5	CASSLGGSQPQHF
TRBV9	TRBJ1-1	CASSVGRDTEAFF
TRBV9	TRBJ2-1	CASSVLADYYNEQFF
TRBV2	TRBJ1-4	CASTWDSQYEKLFF
TRBV29-1	TRBJ2-2	CSARTYANTGELFF